Sequencing of this T cell receptor (beta chain) was carried out in a study of naive and memory T cell subsets. An equimolar mix of two oligonucleotides served as the beta constant-region primer for TRBC1 and TRBC2. Ligated cDNA was amplified by four rounds of PCR with nested alpha and beta constant-region primers and SP2. TCRdb used MiXCR to reprocess the UMI-ligation and nested PCR reads, holding one entry per CDR3 protein. The sample consists of approximately 80,000 distinct CDR3 sequences, approximately 9.2% of them appearing once. CDR1 MNHNS and CDR2 SASEGT come from the germline V gene. This CDR3 is built from 11 residues.

Material: naive CD8+ T cells from blood. This chain joins TRBV6-1 and TRBJ1-1; 7 bases align to TRBD1. This TCR came from a human donor in good health. CDR3 sequence: CALRTGVEAFF. CDR3 coding DNA: TGTGCACTCCGAACAGGGGTGGAGGCTTTCTTT.